This is a list of T cell receptor beta chains from one sample in a study of T cells in Graves' hyperthyroidism and ophthalmopathy. Each CDR3 protein gets one entry after TCRdb re-called the multiplex PCR reads with MiXCR. Among almost 250,000 distinct CDR3 sequences listed, about 24% were seen once. Source material: blood. These receptor sequences come from a middle-aged woman with Graves' ophthalmopathy. Each CDR3 is given with its conserved first and last residue. D genes are given only for firm matches. Some rows mark clone size as missing; the rest say once, few, many or name a class of expanded clone.

v_call	d_call	clone_size	cdr3_length	j_call	cdr3_nt	cdr3_aa
TRBV6-2/TRBV6-3	-	many	15	TRBJ1-1	TGTGCCAGCAGTTTCGGACAGTCTTTAGGCACTGAAGCTTTCTTT	CASSFGQSLGTEAFF
TRBV13	-	once	15	TRBJ1-1	TGTGCCAGCAGCCCCCTATCACGGGCAAGTACTGAAGCTTTCTTT	CASSPLSRASTEAFF
TRBV11-2	TRBD2	many	15	TRBJ2-5	TGTGCCAGCAGCTATCTAGCGGGAGGTCGTAGGACCCAGTACTTC	CASSYLAGGRRTQYF
TRBV19	TRBD2	many	15	TRBJ2-7	TGTGCCAGTAGGAAAACTAGCGGAGGCTCCTACGAGCAGTACTTC	CASRKTSGGSYEQYF
TRBV7-8	-	-	13	TRBJ2-5	TGTGCCAGCAGCTTACCCCGATCCGAGACCCAGTACTTC	CASSLPRSETQYF
TRBV7-9	-	many	14	TRBJ2-7	TGTGCCAGCACCAGCCGGGACAACTCCTACGAGCAGTACTTC	CASTSRDNSYEQYF
TRBV27	-	many	14	TRBJ1-1	TGTGCCAGCAGTTTTGGGGGGCTGAACACTGAAGCTTTCTTT	CASSFGGLNTEAFF
TRBV28	TRBD1	once	13	TRBJ2-2	TGTGCCAGCACGGACAGGGTCGGCGGGGAGCTGTTTTTT	CASTDRVGGELFF
TRBV6-1	TRBD1	-	17	TRBJ1-5	TGTGCCAGCAGTCCATGGACAGGGGGCAGGAGCAATCAGCCCCAGCATTTT	CASSPWTGGRSNQPQHF
TRBV28	-	many	14	TRBJ1-5	TGTGCCAGCAGTGTCAAACCTACCACGGGGCCCCAGCATTTT	CASSVKPTTGPQHF
TRBV30	-	many	15	TRBJ1-2	TGTGCCTGGAGTGTACTAGGGGGAGTTAACTATGGCTACACCTTC	CAWSVLGGVNYGYTF
TRBV18	-	many	14	TRBJ1-1	TGTGCCAGCTCATCACCCCCAGACAGGAGTGAAGCTTTCTTT	CASSSPPDRSEAFF
TRBV7-3	-	many	14	TRBJ1-6	TGTGCCAGCAGCTCCACAGGGTTGAATTCACCCCTCCACTTT	CASSSTGLNSPLHF
TRBV2	-	many	14	TRBJ1-2	TGTGCCAGCTTAAACGGGGTAGATAGCTATGGCTACACCTTC	CASLNGVDSYGYTF
TRBV11-2	-	many	12	TRBJ2-5	TGTGCCAGCAGCCCGAACGGGGAGACCCAGTACTTC	CASSPNGETQYF
TRBV30	-	-	18	TRBJ2-2	TGTGCCTGGGCAGGGTGGAGGCAGGAAGGGTGGCCTACCCGGGAGCTGTTTTTT	CAWAGWRQEGWPTRELFF
TRBV14	-	many	14	TRBJ2-7	TGTGCCAGCAGCCAATCCCGGCCCAACTACGAGCAGTACTTC	CASSQSRPNYEQYF
TRBV19	TRBD1	many	15	TRBJ1-1	TGTGCCAGCGACAGGGGCGGAAGTCGGGCCACTGAAGCTTTCTTT	CASDRGGSRATEAFF
TRBV2	TRBD2	many	15	TRBJ2-5	TGTGCCAGCAGTGCAAGTAGCGGGATCCCAGAGACCCAGTACTTC	CASSASSGIPETQYF
TRBV28	TRBD1	many	15	TRBJ2-7	TGTGCCAGCAGGAAAGGACAGGGGGCTACCTACGAGCAGTACTTC	CASRKGQGATYEQYF
TRBV28	-	-	16	TRBJ2-1	TGTGCCAGCAGTTTTATCGGCGCGAGGGGGGCCTACGAGCAGTTCTTC	CASSFIGARGAYEQFF
TRBV7-9	-	-	13	TRBJ2-7	TGTGCCAGCAGCCCGGCCTCAGGCTACGAGCAGTACTTC	CASSPASGYEQYF
TRBV6-1	-	-	11	TRBJ2-7	TGTGCCAGGGGGGATCCTACGGAGCAGTACTTC	CARGDPTEQYF
TRBV12-3/TRBV12-4	-	-	14	TRBJ1-2	TGTGCCAGCAGTTTAGACGGGGGGCTCAGTGGCTACACCTTC	CASSLDGGLSGYTF
TRBV29-1	-	many	15	TRBJ2-7	TGCAGCGTTGAAGATCGACGCAGCATTCTCGGCGAGCAGTACTTC	CSVEDRRSILGEQYF
TRBV28	-	once	18	TRBJ2-6	TGTGCCAGCAGTCCAGGAGGCAGGTTCCTCTCTGGGGCCAACGTCCTGACTTTC	CASSPGGRFLSGANVLTF
TRBV28	-	many	12	TRBJ2-7	TGTGCCAGCAGTTTATGGTTCTACGAGCAGTACTTC	CASSLWFYEQYF
TRBV25-1	TRBD1	-	14	TRBJ2-7	TGTGCCAGCAGAAAAGACAGGGAACCCTACGAGCAGTACTTC	CASRKDREPYEQYF
TRBV2	-	many	13	TRBJ1-5	TGTGCCAGCAGTACAGGGTACAATCAGCCCCAGCATTTT	CASSTGYNQPQHF
TRBV4-1	TRBD1	many	13	TRBJ2-7	TGCGCCAGCAGTCGACAGGGATCCTACGAGCAGTACTTC	CASSRQGSYEQYF
TRBV20-1	-	many	13	TRBJ2-1	TGCAGTGCTTTCTTGCGGGACTACAATGAGCAGTTCTTC	CSAFLRDYNEQFF
TRBV2	TRBD2	many	15	TRBJ2-7	TGTGCCAGCGGGGGGGTGGCGTTTAAACCCTACGAGCAGTACTTC	CASGGVAFKPYEQYF
TRBV11-2	TRBD1	many	12	TRBJ2-7	TGTGCCAGCAGCGTCGACAGGGGGCACGCGTACTTC	CASSVDRGHAYF
TRBV6-1	-	-	14	TRBJ1-5	TGTGCCAGCAAGATAAGGGGGGTAAGTCAGCCCCAGCATTTT	CASKIRGVSQPQHF
TRBV28	TRBD1	many	13	TRBJ2-7	TGTGCCACCGGGACAGACGATCCCTACGAGCAGTACTTC	CATGTDDPYEQYF
TRBV2	TRBD1	many	16	TRBJ1-2	TGTGCCAGCAGTGAAATGGGGACAGGGAGTGGATATGGCTACACCTTC	CASSEMGTGSGYGYTF
TRBV12-3/TRBV12-4	-	many	15	TRBJ1-5	TGTGCCAGCAACCGGGACGCGGGAGTTAGTCAGCCCCAGCATTTT	CASNRDAGVSQPQHF
TRBV6-5	TRBD1	-	15	TRBJ2-5	TGTGCCAGCAGTTTAAGGCAGGGGGCTGGAGAGACCCAGTACTTC	CASSLRQGAGETQYF
TRBV20-1	TRBD2	many	14	TRBJ2-3	TGCAGTGCTATGGCGGGAGAGGAGACAGATACGCAGTATTTT	CSAMAGEETDTQYF
TRBV30	-	-	14	TRBJ1-2	TGTGCCTGGAGTGTAGGGGGGGCGCAGGGCGGCTACACCTTC	CAWSVGGAQGGYTF